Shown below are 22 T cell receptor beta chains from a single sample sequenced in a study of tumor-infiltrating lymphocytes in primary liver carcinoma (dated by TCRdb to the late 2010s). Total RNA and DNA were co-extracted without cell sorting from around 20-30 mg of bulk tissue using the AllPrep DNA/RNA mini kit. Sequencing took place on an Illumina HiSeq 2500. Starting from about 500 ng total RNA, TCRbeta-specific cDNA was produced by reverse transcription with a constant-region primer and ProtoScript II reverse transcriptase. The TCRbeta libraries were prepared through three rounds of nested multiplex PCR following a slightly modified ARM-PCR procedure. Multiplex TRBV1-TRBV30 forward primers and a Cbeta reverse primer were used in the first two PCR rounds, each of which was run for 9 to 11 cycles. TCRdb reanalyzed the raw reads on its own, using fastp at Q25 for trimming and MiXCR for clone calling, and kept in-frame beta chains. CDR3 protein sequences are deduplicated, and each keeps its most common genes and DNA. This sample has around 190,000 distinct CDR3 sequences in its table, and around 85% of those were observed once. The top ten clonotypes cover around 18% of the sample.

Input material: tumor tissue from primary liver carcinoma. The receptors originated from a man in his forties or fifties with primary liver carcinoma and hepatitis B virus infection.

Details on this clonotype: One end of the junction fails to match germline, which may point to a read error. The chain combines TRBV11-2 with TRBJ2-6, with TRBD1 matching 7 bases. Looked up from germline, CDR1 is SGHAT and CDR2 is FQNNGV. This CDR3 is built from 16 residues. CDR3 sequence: CASSMTGRTRANVPTF. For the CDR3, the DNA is TGTGCCAGCAGCATGACAGGGAGAACTAGGGCCAATGTCCCGACTTTC.

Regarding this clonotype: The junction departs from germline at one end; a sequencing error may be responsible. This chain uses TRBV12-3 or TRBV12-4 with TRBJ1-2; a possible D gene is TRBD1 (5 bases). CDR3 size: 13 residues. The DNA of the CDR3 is TGTGCCAGCAGTTTAGGAGGGGTAGATGGCTACACCTTT. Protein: CASSLGGVDGYTF.

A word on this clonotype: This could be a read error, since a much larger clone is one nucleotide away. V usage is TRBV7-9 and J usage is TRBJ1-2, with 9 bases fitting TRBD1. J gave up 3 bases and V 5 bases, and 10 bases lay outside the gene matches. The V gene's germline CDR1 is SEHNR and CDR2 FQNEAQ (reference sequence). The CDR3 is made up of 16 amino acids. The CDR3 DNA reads TGTGCCAGCAGCGAGACCCGGGACAGGGTTCACTATGGCTACACCTTC. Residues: CASSETRDRVHYGYTF.

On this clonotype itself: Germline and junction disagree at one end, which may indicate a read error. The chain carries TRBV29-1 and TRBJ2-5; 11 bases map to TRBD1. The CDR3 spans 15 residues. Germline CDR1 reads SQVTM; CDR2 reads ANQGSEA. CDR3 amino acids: CSVEADRGLTETQYF. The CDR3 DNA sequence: TGCAGCGTTGAAGCGGACAGGGGGCTAACAGAGACCCAGTATTTC.

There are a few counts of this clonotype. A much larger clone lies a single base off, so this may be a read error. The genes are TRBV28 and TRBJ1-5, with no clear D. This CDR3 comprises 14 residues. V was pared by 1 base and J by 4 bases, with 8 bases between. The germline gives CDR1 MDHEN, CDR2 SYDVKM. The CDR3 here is CASSLSDINQPQHF. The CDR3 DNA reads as TGTGCCAGCAGTTTATCAGATATTAATCAGCCCCAGCATTTT.

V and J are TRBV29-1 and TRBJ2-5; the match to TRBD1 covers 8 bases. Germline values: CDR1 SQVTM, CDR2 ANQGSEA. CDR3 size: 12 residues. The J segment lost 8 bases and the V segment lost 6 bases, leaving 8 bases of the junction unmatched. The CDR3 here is CSVWDRRETQYF. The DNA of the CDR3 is TGCAGCGTCTGGGACAGGAGAGAAACCCAGTACTTC.

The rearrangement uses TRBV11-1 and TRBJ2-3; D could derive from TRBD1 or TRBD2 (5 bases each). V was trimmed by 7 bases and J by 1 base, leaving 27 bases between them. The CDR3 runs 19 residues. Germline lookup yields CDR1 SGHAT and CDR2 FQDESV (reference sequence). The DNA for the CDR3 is TGTGCCAGCATCTCTGGGGGAAGCCCTGTTGAAGCCCGCACAGATACGCAGTATTTT. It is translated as CASISGGSPVEARTDTQYF.

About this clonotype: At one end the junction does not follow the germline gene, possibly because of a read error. CDR3 loop: CAGSSDRGFAYEQYF. In DNA form, the CDR3 reads TGCGCCGGCAGCAGTGACAGGGGGTTTGCCTACGAGCAGTACTTC. V usage is TRBV5-1 and J usage is TRBJ2-7; 9 positions agree with TRBD1. The germline gives CDR1 SGHRS, CDR2 YFSETQ. The CDR3 loop spans 15 amino acids.

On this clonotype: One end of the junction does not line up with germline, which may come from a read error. CDR3 amino acids: CTSSYPGAETHYF. In DNA, the CDR3 is TGTACCAGCAGTTACCCGGGGGCGGAGACCCACTACTTC. The chain uses TRBV6-5 and TRBJ2-5; D tentatively fits TRBD1 or TRBD2 (6 bases each). The germline V gene encodes CDR1 MNHEY and CDR2 SVGAGI. The CDR3 runs to 13 residues.

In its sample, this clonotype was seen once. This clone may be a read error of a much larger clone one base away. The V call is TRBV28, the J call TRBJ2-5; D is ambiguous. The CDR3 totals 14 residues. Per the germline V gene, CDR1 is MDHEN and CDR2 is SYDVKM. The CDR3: CASSLRRNQETRYF. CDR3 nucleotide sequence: TGTGCCAGCAGTTTACGGAGAAACCAAGAGACCCGGTACTTC. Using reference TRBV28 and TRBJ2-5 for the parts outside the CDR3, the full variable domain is DVKVTQSSRYLVKRTGEKVFLECVQDMDHENMFWYRQDPGLGLRLIYFSYDVKMKEKGDIPEGYSVSREKKERFSLILESASTNQTSMYLCASSLRRNQETRYFGPGTRLLVL.

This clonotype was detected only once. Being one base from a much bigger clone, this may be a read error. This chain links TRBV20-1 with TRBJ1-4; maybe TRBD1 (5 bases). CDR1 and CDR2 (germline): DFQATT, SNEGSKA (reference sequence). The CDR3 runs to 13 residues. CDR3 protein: CSAGDAVEEKLLF. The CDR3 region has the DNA TGCAGTGCTGGGGACGCGGTGGAGGAAAAACTGCTTTTT.

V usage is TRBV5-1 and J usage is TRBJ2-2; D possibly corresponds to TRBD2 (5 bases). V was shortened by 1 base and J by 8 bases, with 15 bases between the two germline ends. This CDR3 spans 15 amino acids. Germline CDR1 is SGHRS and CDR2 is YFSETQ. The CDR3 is CASSLTMGSTGELFF. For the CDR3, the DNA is TGCGCCAGCAGCTTGACCATGGGGAGCACTGGGGAGCTGTTTTTT.

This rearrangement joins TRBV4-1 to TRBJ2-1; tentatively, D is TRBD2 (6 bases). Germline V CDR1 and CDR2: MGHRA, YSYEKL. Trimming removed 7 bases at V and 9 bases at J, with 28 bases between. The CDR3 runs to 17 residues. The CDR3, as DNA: TGCGCCAGCAAACCCAGAAGGGTAGCTGGAGGGCGTAGTGAGCAGTTCTTC. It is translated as CASKPRRVAGGRSEQFF.

The CDR3, as DNA: TGTGCCAGCACTTTTTCTAACCAGAGCTCCTACAATGAGGAATTCTTC. Protein product: CASTFSNQSSYNEEFF. The chain couples TRBV11-2 to TRBJ2-1; D unclear. CDR3 length equals 16 residues. Germline CDR1 SGHAT, CDR2 FQNNGV. The V end was cut by 7 bases, the J end by 16 bases, with 32 bases between.

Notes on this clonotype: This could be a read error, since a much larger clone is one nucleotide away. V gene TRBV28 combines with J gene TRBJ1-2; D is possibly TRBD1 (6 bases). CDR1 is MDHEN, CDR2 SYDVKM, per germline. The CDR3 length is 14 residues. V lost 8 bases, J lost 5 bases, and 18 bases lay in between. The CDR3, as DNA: TGTGCCAGCTATGGCCGGGGGCGCGAATATGGCTACACCTTC. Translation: CASYGRGREYGYTF.

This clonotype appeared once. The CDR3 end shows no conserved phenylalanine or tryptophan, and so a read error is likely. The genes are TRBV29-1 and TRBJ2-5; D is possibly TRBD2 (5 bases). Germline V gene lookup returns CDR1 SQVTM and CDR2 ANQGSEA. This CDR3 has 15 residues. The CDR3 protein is CSAESAAGRSETQYL. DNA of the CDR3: TGTAGCGCTGAATCCGCGGCGGGTAGATCGGAGACCCAGTACTTA.

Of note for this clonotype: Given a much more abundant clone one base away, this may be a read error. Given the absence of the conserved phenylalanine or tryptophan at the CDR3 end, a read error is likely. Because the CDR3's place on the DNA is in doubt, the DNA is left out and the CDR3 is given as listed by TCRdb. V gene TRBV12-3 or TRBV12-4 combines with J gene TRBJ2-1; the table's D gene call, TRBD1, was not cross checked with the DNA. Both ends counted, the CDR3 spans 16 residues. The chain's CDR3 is CASSLGGGLLNNEQSL.

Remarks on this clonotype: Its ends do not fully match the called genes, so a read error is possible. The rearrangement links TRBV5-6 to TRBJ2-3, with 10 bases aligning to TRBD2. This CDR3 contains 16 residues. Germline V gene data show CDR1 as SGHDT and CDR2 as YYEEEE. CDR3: CVSSLTASGSSDTQYF. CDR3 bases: TGTGTCAGCAGCTTGACGGCTAGCGGGAGCTCAGATACGCAGTATTTT.

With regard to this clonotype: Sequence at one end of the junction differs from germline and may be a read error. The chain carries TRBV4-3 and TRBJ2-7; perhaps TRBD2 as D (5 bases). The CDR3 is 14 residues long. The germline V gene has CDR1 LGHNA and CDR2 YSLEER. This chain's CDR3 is CASSHLGGGGEQYF. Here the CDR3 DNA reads TGCGCTAGCAGCCACCTGGGCGGAGGAGGCGAGCAGTACTTC.

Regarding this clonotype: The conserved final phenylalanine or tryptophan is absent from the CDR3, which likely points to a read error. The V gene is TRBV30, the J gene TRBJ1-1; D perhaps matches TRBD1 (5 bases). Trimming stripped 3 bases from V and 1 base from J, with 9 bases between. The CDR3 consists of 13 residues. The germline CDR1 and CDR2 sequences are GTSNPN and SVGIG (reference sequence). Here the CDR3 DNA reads TGTGCCTGGAGCCCGGGGCCGAACACTGAAGCTTTCATT. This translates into CAWSPGPNTEAFI.

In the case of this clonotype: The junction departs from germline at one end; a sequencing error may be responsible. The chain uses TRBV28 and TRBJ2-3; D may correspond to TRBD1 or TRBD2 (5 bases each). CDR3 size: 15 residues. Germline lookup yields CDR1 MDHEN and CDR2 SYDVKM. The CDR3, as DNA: TGTGCCAGCAGTTTGGGGGTACTAGTCACAGATGCGCAGTATTTT. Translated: CASSLGVLVTDAQYF. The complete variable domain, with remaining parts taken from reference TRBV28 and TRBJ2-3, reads DVKVTQSSRYLVKRTGEKVFLECVQDMDHENMFWYRQDPGLGLRLIYFSYDVKMKEKGDIPEGYSVSREKKERFSLILESASTNQTSMYLCASSLGVLVTDAQYFGPGTRLTVL.

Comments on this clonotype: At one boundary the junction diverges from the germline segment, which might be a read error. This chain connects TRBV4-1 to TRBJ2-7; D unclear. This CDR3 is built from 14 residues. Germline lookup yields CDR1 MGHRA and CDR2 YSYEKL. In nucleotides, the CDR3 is TGTGCCAGCAACCAAACAAACCAGATCTACGAGCAGTACTTC. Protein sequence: CASNQTNQIYEQYF.